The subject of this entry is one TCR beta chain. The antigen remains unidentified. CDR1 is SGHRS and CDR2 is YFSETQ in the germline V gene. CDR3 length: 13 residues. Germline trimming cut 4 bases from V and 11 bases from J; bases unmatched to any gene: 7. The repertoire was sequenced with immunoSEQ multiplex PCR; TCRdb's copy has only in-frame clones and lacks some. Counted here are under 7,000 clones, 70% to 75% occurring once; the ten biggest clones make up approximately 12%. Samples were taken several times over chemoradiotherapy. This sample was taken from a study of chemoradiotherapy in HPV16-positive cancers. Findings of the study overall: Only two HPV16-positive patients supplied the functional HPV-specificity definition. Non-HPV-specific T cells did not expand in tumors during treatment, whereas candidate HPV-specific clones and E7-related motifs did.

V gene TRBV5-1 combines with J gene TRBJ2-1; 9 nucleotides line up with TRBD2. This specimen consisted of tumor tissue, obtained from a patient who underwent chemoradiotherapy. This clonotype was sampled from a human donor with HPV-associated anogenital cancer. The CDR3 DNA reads TGCGCCAGCAGCCTAGCGGGGACTCGTCAGCAGTTCTTC. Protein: CASSLAGTRQQFF.